The T cell receptor (beta chain) under discussion was sequenced for a study of cytomegalovirus exposure and HLA in healthy donors. Overall study results and limits: Many donors carried some public TCRs, although rarity characterized most TCR sequences. Sequencing likely produced, as an artifact, a cluster of highly shared sequence variants. Overall, around 160 TCR beta chains were annotated as cytomegalovirus-associated. As a later analysis showed, a missense DCLRE1C variant was linked to trimming of TCR beta V- and J-genes.

The PCR was carried out with 60 Vbeta primers and 13 Jbeta primers. The repertoire was sequenced with immunoSEQ multiplex PCR; TCRdb's copy has only in-frame clones and lacks some. This table holds about 200,000 clones, about 86% found once. A note on this clone: Its antigen is currently unknown.

The CDR3 totals 17 residues. Looked up from germline, CDR1 is MDHEN and CDR2 is SYDVKM. Trimming removed 5 bases from V and 0 bases from J, with 17 bases in between. Input material: PBMCs. The chain links TRBV28 to TRBJ2-1; possibly TRBD2 for D (6 bases). This receptor was obtained from a young woman in good health and CMV-seronegative. The CDR3 reads CASSPLGSGVSYNEQFF. CDR3 DNA sequence: TGTGCCAGCAGTCCCCTCGGGTCGGGAGTCTCCTACAATGAGCAGTTCTTC.